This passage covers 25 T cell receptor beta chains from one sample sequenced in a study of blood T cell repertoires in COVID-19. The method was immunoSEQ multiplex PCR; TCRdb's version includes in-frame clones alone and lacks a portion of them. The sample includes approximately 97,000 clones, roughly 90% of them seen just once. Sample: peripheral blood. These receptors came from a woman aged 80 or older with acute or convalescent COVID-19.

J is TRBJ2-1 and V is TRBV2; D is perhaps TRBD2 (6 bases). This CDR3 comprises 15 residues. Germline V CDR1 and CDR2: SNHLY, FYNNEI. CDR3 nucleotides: TGTGCTAGAAGGAGGGATTCCCGCTCCTACAATGAGCAGTTCTTC. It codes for CARRRDSRSYNEQFF.

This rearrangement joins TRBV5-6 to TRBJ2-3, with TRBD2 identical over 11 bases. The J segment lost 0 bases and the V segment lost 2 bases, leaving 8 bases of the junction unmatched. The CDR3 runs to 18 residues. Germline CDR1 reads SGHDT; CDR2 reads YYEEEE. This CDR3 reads CASSFRLAGKSSTDTQYF. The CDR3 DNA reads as TGTGCCAGCAGCTTTAGACTAGCGGGGAAATCTAGCACAGATACGCAGTATTTT.

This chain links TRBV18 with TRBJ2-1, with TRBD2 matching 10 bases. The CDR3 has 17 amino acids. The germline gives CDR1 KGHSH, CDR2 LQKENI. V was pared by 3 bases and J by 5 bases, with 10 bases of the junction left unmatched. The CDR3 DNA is TGTGCCAGCTCACCGGAGCTTAGCGGGGGGACCAACAATGAGCAGTTCTTC. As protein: CASSPELSGGTNNEQFF.

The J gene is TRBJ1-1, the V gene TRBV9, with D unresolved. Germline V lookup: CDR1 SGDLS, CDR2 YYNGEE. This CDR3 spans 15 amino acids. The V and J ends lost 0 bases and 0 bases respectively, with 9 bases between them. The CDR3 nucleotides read TGTGCCAGCAGCGTAGGGGCAGCCCTGAACACTGAAGCTTTCTTT. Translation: CASSVGAALNTEAFF.

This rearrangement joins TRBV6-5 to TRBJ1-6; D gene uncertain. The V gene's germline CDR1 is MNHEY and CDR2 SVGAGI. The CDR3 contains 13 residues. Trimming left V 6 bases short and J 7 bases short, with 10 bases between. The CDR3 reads CASSDDGNSPLHF. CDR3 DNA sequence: TGTGCCAGCAGCGATGACGGGAATTCACCCCTCCACTTT.

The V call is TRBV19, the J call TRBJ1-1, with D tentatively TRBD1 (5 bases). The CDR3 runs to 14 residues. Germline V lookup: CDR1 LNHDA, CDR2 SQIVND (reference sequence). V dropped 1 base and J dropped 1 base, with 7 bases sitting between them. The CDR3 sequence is CASSIGGANTEAFF. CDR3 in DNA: TGTGCCAGTAGTATAGGGGGCGCGAACACTGAAGCTTTCTTT.

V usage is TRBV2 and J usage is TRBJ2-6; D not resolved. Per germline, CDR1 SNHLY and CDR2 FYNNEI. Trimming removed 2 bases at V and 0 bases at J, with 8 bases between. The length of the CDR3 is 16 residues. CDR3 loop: CASSELGVSGANVLTF. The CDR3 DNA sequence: TGTGCCAGCAGTGAACTGGGCGTCTCTGGGGCCAACGTCCTGACTTTC.

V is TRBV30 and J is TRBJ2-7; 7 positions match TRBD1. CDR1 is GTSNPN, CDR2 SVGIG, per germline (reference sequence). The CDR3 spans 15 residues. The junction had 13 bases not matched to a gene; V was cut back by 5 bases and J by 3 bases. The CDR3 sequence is CAWALSDRDRYEQYF. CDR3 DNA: TGTGCCTGGGCCCTATCCGACAGGGATCGCTACGAGCAGTACTTC.

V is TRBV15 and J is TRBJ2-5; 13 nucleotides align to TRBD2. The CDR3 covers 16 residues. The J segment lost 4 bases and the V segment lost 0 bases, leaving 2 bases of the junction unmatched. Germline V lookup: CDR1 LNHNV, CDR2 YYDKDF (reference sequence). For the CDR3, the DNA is TGTGCCACCAGCAGAGATTGGACTAGCGGGGGAGAGACCCAGTACTTC. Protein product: CATSRDWTSGGETQYF.

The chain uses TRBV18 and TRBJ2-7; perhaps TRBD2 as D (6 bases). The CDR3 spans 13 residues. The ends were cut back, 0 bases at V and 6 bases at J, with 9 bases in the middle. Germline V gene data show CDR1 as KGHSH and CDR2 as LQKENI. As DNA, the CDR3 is TGTGCCAGCTCACCACCTCGGGGAGGCGAGCAGTACTTC. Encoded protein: CASSPPRGGEQYF.

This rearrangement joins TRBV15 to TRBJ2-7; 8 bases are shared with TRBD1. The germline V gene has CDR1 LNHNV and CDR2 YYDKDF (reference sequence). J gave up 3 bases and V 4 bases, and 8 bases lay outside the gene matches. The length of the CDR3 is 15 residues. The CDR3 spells CATSKGPGQDYEQYF. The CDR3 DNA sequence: TGTGCCACCAGCAAAGGGCCGGGACAGGACTACGAGCAGTACTTC.

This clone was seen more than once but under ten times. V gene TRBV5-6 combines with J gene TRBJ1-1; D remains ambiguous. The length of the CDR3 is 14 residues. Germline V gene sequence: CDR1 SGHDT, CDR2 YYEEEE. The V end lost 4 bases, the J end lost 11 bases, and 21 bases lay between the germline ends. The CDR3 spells CASSAVGDPRRAFF. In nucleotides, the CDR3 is TGTGCCAGCAGCGCGGTCGGGGATCCACGGAGGGCTTTCTTT.

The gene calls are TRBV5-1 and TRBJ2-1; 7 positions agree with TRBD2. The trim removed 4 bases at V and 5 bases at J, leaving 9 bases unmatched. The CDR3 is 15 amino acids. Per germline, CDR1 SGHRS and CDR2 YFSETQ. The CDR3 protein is CASSAPSGVNNEQFF. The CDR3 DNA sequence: TGCGCCAGCAGCGCACCTAGCGGAGTTAACAATGAGCAGTTCTTC.

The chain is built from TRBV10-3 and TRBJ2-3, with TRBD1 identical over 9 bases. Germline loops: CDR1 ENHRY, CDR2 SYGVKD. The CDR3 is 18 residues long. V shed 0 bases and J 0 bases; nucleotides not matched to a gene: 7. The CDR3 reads CAISESPTGGLSTDTQYF. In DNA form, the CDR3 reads TGTGCCATCAGTGAGTCGCCAACAGGGGGCTTAAGCACAGATACGCAGTATTTT.

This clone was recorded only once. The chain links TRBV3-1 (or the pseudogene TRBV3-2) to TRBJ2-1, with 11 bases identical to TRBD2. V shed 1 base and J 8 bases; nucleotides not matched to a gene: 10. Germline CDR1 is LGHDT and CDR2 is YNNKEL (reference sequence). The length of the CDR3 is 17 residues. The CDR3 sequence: CASSQVLRLAGGDEQFF. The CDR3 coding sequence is TGTGCCAGCAGCCAAGTACTTCGGCTAGCGGGGGGCGATGAGCAGTTCTTC.

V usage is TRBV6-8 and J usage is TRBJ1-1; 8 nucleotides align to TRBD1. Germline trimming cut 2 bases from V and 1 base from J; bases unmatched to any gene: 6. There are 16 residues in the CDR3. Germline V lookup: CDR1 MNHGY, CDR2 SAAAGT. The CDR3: CASSYNPGQENTEAFF. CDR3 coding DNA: TGTGCCAGCAGTTACAATCCGGGACAGGAGAACACTGAAGCTTTCTTT.

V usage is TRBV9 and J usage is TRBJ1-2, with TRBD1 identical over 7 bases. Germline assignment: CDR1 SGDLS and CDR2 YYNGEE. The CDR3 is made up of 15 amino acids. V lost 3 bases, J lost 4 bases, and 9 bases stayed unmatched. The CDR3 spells CASSASGGSGYGYTF. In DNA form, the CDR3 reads TGTGCCAGCAGCGCCTCAGGGGGTTCGGGCTATGGCTACACCTTC.

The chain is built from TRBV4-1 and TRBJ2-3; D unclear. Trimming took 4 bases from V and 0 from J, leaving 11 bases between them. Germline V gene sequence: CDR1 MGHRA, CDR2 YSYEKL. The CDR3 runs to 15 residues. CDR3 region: CASSLTPPSTDTQYF. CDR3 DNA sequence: TGCGCCAGCAGCCTGACTCCTCCTAGCACAGATACGCAGTATTTT.

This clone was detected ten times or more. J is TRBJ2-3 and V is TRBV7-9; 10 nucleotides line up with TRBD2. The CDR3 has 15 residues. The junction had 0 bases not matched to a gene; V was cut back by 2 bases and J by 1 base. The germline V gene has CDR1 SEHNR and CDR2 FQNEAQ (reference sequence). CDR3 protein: CASSLTSGGTDTQYF. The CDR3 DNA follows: TGTGCCAGCAGCTTAACTAGCGGGGGCACAGATACGCAGTATTTT.

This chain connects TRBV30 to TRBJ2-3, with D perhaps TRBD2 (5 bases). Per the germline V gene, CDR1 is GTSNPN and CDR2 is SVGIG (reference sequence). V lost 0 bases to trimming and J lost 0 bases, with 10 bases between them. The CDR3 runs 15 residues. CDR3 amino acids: CAWSVGLPSTDTQYF. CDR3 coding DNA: TGTGCCTGGAGTGTAGGACTTCCCAGCACAGATACGCAGTATTTT.

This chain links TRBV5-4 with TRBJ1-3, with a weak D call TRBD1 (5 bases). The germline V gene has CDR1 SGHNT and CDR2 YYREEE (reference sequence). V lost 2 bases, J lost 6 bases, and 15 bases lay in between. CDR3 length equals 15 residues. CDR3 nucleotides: TGTGCCAGCAGCTTTAACACAGGCAGCTTAAACACCATATATTTT. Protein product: CASSFNTGSLNTIYF.

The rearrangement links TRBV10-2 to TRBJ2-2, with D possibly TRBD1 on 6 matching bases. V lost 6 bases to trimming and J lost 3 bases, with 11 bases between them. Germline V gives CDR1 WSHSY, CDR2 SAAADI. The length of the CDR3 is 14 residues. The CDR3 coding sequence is TGCGCCAGCAGATTGACAGGAGACACCGGGGAGCTGTTTTTT. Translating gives CASRLTGDTGELFF.

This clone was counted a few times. CDR3 protein: CASSVIGQFSYNSPLHF. In nucleotides, the CDR3 is TGTGCCAGCAGTGTAATCGGACAGTTCTCCTATAATTCACCCCTCCACTTT. The chain combines TRBV27 with TRBJ1-6; possibly TRBD1 for D (6 bases). CDR3 length: 17 amino acids. V shed 5 bases and J shed 0 bases, with 14 bases lying between them. Germline V gene sequence: CDR1 MNHEY, CDR2 SMNVEV (reference sequence).

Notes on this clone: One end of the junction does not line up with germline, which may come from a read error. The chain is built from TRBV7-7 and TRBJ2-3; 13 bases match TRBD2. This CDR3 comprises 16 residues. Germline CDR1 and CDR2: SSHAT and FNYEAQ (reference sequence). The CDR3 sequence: CASSQGTSGGTDTQYF. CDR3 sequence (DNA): TGTGCTAGCAGCCAAGGGACTAGCGGGGGCACAGATACGCAGTATTTT. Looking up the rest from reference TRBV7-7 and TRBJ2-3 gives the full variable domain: GAGVSQSPRYKVTKRGQDVTLRCDPISSHATLYWYQQALGQGPEFLTYFNYEAQPDKSGLPSDRFSAERPEGSISTLTIQRTEQRDSAMYRCASSQGTSGGTDTQYFGPGTRLTVL.

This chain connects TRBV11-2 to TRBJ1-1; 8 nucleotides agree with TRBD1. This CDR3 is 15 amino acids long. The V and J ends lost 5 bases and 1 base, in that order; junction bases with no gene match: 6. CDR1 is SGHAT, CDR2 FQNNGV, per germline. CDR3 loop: CASSQRDRRNTEAFF. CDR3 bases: TGTGCCAGCAGCCAACGGGACAGGAGGAACACTGAAGCTTTCTTT.